The sequence of this T cell receptor beta chain was determined in a study of blood T cell repertoires in COVID-19. Method: immunoSEQ multiplex PCR; TCRdb's copy keeps in-frame clones and lacks some. The sample carries around 440,000 clones, approximately 90% recorded once. V lost 3 bases and J 4 bases, leaving 10 bases between the germline ends. Germline V lookup: CDR1 SGDLS, CDR2 YYNGEE. The CDR3 is 13 amino acids. This clonotype was sampled from a woman between 45 and 60 years old with COVID-19, enrolled during active disease. The genes are TRBV9 and TRBJ1-1, with D maybe TRBD1 (6 bases). Sequenced material: peripheral blood. The CDR3 reads CASSDRVGTEAFF. The CDR3 DNA reads TGTGCCAGCAGCGACAGGGTCGGCACTGAAGCTTTCTTT.